The present TCR beta chain was sequenced within a study of CD8+ T cells in alopecia areata. The CDR3 contains 13 residues. Germline V lookup: CDR1 MDHEN, CDR2 SYDVKM. The germline V and J ends were trimmed by 3 bases and 8 bases, with 13 bases remaining between them. The sample holds a few counts of this clone. Sequencing relied on a cDNA template that was reverse transcribed from extracted RNA. Profiled with immunoSEQ multiplex PCR; TCRdb holds only in-frame clones, not every one. The table records some 99,000 clones, about 40% of them present only once. The rearrangement uses TRBV28 and TRBJ1-2, with D unresolved. This TCR was sampled from a human donor with alopecia areata. The material sequenced was CD4+ T cells sorted from blood. The CDR3 DNA reads as TGTGCCAGCAGTTTGCAGGAGGCGCGGGGCTACACCTTC. Translation: CASSLQEARGYTF.